This T cell receptor (beta chain) came from a study of shared clonotypes between healthy human individuals. Study results and limitations: Among the subsets, naive ones generally showed larger estimated richness than memory ones.

This was a deep-level run. Some 30,000 T cell genomes, or approximately 190 ng DNA, went into the sorted-subset replicate PCRs. TCRdb's table, derived via immunoSEQ multiplex PCR, lists solely in-frame clones and lacks some. Of 2 million or so clones listed, roughly 94% are singletons. Germline lookup yields CDR1 MDHEN and CDR2 SYDVKM. The V segment lost 4 bases and the J segment 0 bases; nucleotides outside the gene matches: 9. The CDR3 runs to 18 residues. On this clone itself: What it binds is unknown.

This TCR was recovered from a man aged 18 to 29 in good health. The specimen sequenced was naive CD4+ T cells sorted from blood. Stated subset: CD45RA+ positively selected. The rearrangement uses TRBV28 and TRBJ1-5, with 10 bases matching TRBD1. CDR3 in DNA: TGTGCCAGCAGTTCTCCCTACGACAGGGGGCTTAGCAATCAGCCCCAGCATTTT. It specifies CASSSPYDRGLSNQPQHF.